This entry lists 4 T cell receptor beta chains sequenced from one sample in a study of monozygotic twins with inflammatory bowel disease. TCRdb derives one entry per CDR3 protein from the 5' RACE reads, leaving out DNA. Recorded for this sample: around 190,000 distinct CDR3 sequences. Material for sequencing was blood. Every receptor here comes from a human donor with ulcerative colitis or Crohn's disease, or a healthy co-twin of an affected twin (not recorded which).

This chain uses TRBV4-1 with TRBJ2-5; TCRdb returns TRBD1, unconfirmable since there is no DNA. The germline V gene has CDR1 MGHRA and CDR2 YSYEKL. The CDR3 sequence is 15 residues long. This CDR3 reads CASSTQQGAGETQYF.

V and J are TRBV10-3 and TRBJ1-6; TCRdb outputs TRBD1, but without DNA this stays unchecked. The CDR3 loop spans 14 amino acids. Looked up from germline, CDR1 is ENHRY and CDR2 is SYGVKD. The CDR3 region is CAIKQQGSDSPLHF.

The chain carries TRBV5-1 and TRBJ2-7; no DNA is available, so the TRBD1 call from TCRdb remains unchecked. This CDR3 has 16 amino acids. Germline values: CDR1 SGHRS, CDR2 YFSETQ. The CDR3 is CASSLAGQGYWGEQYF.

Here the CDR3 reads CASSLVGHKSGELFF. The V gene is TRBV7-8, the J gene TRBJ2-2; TCRdb designates TRBD2, a call that cannot be tested without DNA. Germline V gene data show CDR1 as SGHVS and CDR2 as FQNEAQ. The CDR3 length is 15 residues.